This T cell receptor beta chain was profiled in a study of blood T cell repertoires in COVID-19. Study-wide context: COVID-19 samples collected from the United States, Italy and Spain covered acute and convalescent phases. The cDNA or gDNA used as material had been derived from T cells, B-cell-depleted T cells, or PBMCs.

In the study's own analysis: Reference gene primer amplification yielded estimated nucleated cell counts. Repertoires were generated with immunoSEQ multiplex PCR, while TCRdb's copy carries only in-frame clones and drops some. V, J and clone size are taken as reported in that table, and D and trimming were inferred from the DNA itself. The sample shows about 170,000 clones, more than 65% of them seen only once. Sequences were obtained from peripheral blood. This TCR was sampled from a human donor with acute or convalescent COVID-19. The donor label of this sample is uncertain.

This chain's CDR3 is CASRVRLSPSNYGYTF. The CDR3 bases are TGTGCCAGTAGGGTAAGACTGTCACCTTCTAACTATGGCTACACCTTC. The chain recombines TRBV19 with TRBJ1-2; D is unresolved. V was cut by 6 bases and J by 0 bases, with 17 bases left in between. Germline V gene lookup returns CDR1 LNHDA and CDR2 SQIVND (reference sequence). There are 16 residues in the CDR3.